The clone carrying this T cell receptor (beta chain) has just a few counts. Per the study methods: Per-sample TCR counts ranged from roughly 20,000 to 700,000, median roughly 96,000. TCRdb ran MiXCR on the RACE reads and lists one entry per CDR3 protein. These V and J calls rely on TCRdb rather than the paper's analysis. The sample lists 65,000 to 70,000 distinct CDR3 sequences; approximately 9.9% were seen once. The source of the sample is a study of human T cells and chemical hapten exposure. Documented time point: pre-sensitization, week 0. Treatment reported: therapeutic diphenylcyclopropenone sensitization with weekly scalp DPC. Every donor had alopecia and was 18 to 70 years old; all were suitable for DPC. The input for sequencing was whole blood, taken in connection with sensitization to the hapten diphenylcyclopropenone (DPC). This clonotype was obtained from a woman aged 50 to 60 with alopecia areata. Some clones in this sample may be carry-over from other donors' samples.

CDR3 nucleotides: TGTGCCAGCAAAGCCCAGACAGCGAACACTGAAGCTTTCTTT. This codes for CASKAQTANTEAFF. The chain combines TRBV12-3 or TRBV12-4 with TRBJ1-1; weak D call: TRBD1 (5 bases). This CDR3 region has 14 residues. V was shortened by 7 bases and J by 1 base, with 13 bases between the two germline ends.